The text below deals with one TCR beta chain. Its antigen is not known. The data were taken from a study of beta chain features in type 1 diabetes. With 5 bases removed from V and 6 bases from J, the gap between germline ends came to 11 bases. Germline lookup yields CDR1 SEHNR and CDR2 FQNEAQ (reference sequence). This CDR3 has 12 amino acids. Sorting of CD4+ naive, central memory, regulatory and stem cell-like memory cells was performed via CD45RO/CCR7/CD25/CD127/CD95/CD27. Whole-study findings and limits: Type 1 diabetes patients had TCRB CDR3s that were shorter (moderately but significantly so) in all four CD4+ subsets. Across patients, naive, central memory and Treg TCRB repertoires exhibited apparently greater similarity than was observed across healthy donors.

The investigators reverse transcribed all of the isolated RNA, so they sequenced expressed TCRB transcripts. Here immunoSEQ multiplex PCR was the method, and the copy in TCRdb shows in-frame clones only, minus some. The sample contains 310,000 or so clones, over 7% of which appear only once. This sequence originates from a man aged 25 to 40 with type 1 diabetes. The chain uses TRBV7-9 and TRBJ2-7; no firm D call. Sequencing was done on a sample of central memory CD4+ T cells from blood. The CDR3 coding sequence is TGTGCCAGCAGCCCCGCCGCTTCCGAGCAGTACTTC. Translating gives CASSPAASEQYF.